Included here is one T cell receptor beta chain sequence, with context. Per the germline V gene, CDR1 is LGHNA and CDR2 is YNFKEQ. Trimming took 2 bases from V and 6 from J; bases not matched to a gene: 14. There are 18 residues in the CDR3. These data belong to a study of blood T cell repertoires in COVID-19. Study summary: The origin of the acute and convalescent COVID-19 samples was the United States, Italy and Spain. T cells, B-cell-depleted T cells, or PBMCs supplied cDNA or gDNA.

TCRdb's table, derived via immunoSEQ multiplex PCR, lists solely in-frame clones and lacks some. The repertoire holds some 160,000 clones, with 87% as singletons. The chain employs TRBV4-2 and TRBJ1-5; 9 bases are a match to TRBD1. The source material was peripheral blood. The sequence derives from a woman in her 70s with COVID-19, enrolled during active disease. The CDR3 coding sequence is TGTGCCAGCAGCCAACGTACCGGGACAGGGCTCGAGTTTCAGCCCCAGCATTTT. The encoded protein is CASSQRTGTGLEFQPQHF.